The subject of this entry is one TCR beta chain. This clonotype has ten or more counts. This clone's antigen is unknown. There are no base qualities to consult, and no much larger clone falls within one base. The method was PCR. The data were produced on an Illumina HiSeq 2500. To normalize quantification of the TCRbeta repertoire, the TCR libraries were built with molecular barcoding that relied on unique molecular identifiers. Using fastp at Q25 and MiXCR, TCRdb reprocessed the public reads and kept productive beta chains. Each CDR3 protein gets just one entry, which takes the most common genes and DNA from the rows behind it. This sample holds 200,000 to 250,000 distinct CDR3 sequences; under 8.5% were observed only once. The ten biggest clones cover less than 40% of the sample. The sample belongs to a study of T-cell reconstitution after alpha-beta-depleted transplantation in children (dated by TCRdb to about 2016). Regarding the research as a whole: Using TCR repertoire profiling, the study followed T-cell immune reconstitution in a quantitative way in children after TCRalphabeta/CD19-depleted allogeneic hematopoietic cell transplantation.

The research as a whole found: The apparently early recovery of alphabetaT-cell counts about two months after transplant reportedly depended on only several hundred rapidly expanded clones that came from non-depleted graft cells. In some patients, high TCRbeta diversity at day 60 was attributed to recipient T cells and intrathymic progenitors that had survived conditioning. Over subsequent months, a decline in hyperexpanded clone frequencies was noted, and after one year, T-cell counts and TCRbeta diversity were mostly ascribed to newly produced T cells.

The CDR3, cysteine through phenylalanine, is 14 amino acids long. The only DNA kept is the CDR3, 42 bases in frame from the first base. Looking up the germline V gene yields CDR1 SGDLS and CDR2 YYNGEE. V is pared back by 4 bases and J by 1 base, with 11 bases lying between the germline termini. Per the publication, the treatment or condition label means: allogeneic hematopoietic cell transplantation with graft depleted of TCRalphabeta T cells and CD19 B cells. The children who served as transplant recipients had been given grafts of TCRalphabeta/CD19-depleted allogeneic hematopoietic cells. The material sequenced was PBMCs, mostly from graft donor cells, taken 360 days after TCRalphabeta/CD19-depleted stem cell transplant. The TCR comes from a male patient aged 2 to 10 who had a stem cell transplant for acute myeloid leukemia, so the T cells may come from the graft donor. This chain is built from TRBV9 and TRBJ1-1; confidence is insufficient to name the D gene. The CDR3 reads CASSPPTPNTEAFF. Read as DNA, the sequence is TGTGCCAGCAGCCCCCCTACCCCGAACACTGAAGCTTTCTTT.